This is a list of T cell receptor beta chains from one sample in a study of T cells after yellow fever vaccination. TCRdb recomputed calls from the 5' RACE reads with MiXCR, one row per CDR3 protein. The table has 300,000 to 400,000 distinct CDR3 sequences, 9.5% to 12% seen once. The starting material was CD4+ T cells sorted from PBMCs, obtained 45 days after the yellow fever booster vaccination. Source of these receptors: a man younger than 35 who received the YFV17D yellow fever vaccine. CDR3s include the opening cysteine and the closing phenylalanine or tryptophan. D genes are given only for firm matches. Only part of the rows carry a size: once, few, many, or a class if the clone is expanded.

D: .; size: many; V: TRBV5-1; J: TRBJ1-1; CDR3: CASDLISPSTEAFF; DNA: TGCGCCAGCGATCTCATAAGTCCCAGCACTGAAGCTTTCTTT
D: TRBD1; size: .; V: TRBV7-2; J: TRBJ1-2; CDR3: CASSLYVGGNYGYTF; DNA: TGTGCCAGCAGCTTATATGTAGGGGGCAACTATGGCTACACCTTC
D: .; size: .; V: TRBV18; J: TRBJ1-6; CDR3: CASSPGRNSPLHF; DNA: TGTGCCAGCTCACCAGGAAGAAATTCACCCCTCCACTTT
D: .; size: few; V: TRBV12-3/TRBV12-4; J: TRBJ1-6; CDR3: CASSLGGAWNSPLHF; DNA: TGTGCCAGCAGTTTAGGGGGGGCTTGGAATTCACCCCTCCACTTT
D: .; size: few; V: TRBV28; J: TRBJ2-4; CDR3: CASSFSRQGLDIQYF; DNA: TGTGCCAGCAGTTTTTCTAGGCAGGGGTTGGACATTCAGTACTTC
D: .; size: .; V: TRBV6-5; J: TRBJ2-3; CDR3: CASSNWADTQYF; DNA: TGTGCCAGCTCCAACTGGGCAGATACGCAGTATTTT
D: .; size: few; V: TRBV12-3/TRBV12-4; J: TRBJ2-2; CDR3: CASSSRPTGELFF; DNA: TGTGCCAGCAGCAGCCGACCGACCGGGGAGCTGTTTTTT
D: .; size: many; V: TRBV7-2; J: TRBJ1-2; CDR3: CASSFGGNYGYTF; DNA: TGTGCCAGCAGCTTTGGGGGGAACTATGGCTACACCTTC
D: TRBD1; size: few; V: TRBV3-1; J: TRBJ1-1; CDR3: CATGQRNTEAFF; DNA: TGTGCCACGGGACAGCGAAACACTGAAGCTTTCTTT
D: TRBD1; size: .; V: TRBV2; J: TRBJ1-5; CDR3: CASSEADRIGTQHF; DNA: TGTGCCAGCAGTGAAGCGGACAGGATAGGGACCCAGCATTTT
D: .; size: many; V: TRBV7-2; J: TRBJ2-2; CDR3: CASSSRTYNTGELFF; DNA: TGTGCCAGCAGCTCCCGGACATATAACACCGGGGAGCTGTTTTTT
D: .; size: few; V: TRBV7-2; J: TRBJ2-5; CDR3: CASSLRQDQETQYF; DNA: TGTGCCAGCAGCTTAAGGCAGGACCAAGAGACCCAGTACTTC
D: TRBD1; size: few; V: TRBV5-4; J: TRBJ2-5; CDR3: CASSLGSTGWRETQYF; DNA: TGTGCCAGCAGCTTGGGGTCGACAGGGTGGAGAGAGACCCAGTACTTC
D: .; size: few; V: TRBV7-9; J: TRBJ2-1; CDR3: CASSSGRPSDEQFF; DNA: TGTGCCAGCAGCTCGGGACGGCCAAGCGATGAGCAGTTCTTC
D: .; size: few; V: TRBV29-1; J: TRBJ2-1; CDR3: CSVGGRSYNEQFF; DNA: TGCAGCGTTGGTGGCAGGTCCTACAATGAGCAGTTCTTC
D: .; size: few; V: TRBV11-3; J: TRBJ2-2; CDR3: CASSMNRVSGELFF; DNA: TGTGCCAGCAGTATGAACAGGGTTTCCGGGGAGCTGTTTTTT
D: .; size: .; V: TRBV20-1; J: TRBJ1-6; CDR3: CSARDPRTGYNSPLHF; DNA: TGCAGTGCTAGAGATCCCCGCACCGGTTATAATTCACCCCTCCACTTT
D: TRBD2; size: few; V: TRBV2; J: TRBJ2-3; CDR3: CASSASGGEDTQYF; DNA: TGTGCCAGCAGTGCTAGCGGGGGGGAAGATACGCAGTATTTT
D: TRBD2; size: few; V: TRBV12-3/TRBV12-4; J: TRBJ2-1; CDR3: CASSLSGGGDEQFF; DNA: TGTGCCAGCAGCCTTAGCGGGGGAGGGGATGAGCAGTTCTTC
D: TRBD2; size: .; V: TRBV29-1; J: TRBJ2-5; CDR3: CSVRGGAQETQYF; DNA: TGCAGCGTTCGCGGGGGGGCACAAGAGACCCAGTACTTC
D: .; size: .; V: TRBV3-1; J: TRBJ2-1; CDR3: CASSQAWGVGGPNEQFF; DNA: TGTGCCAGCAGCCAAGCGTGGGGGGTCGGAGGACCCAATGAGCAGTTCTTC
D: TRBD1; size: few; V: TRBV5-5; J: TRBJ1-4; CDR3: CASSTGTAFNEKLFF; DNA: TGTGCCAGCAGCACGGGGACAGCCTTTAATGAAAAACTGTTTTTT
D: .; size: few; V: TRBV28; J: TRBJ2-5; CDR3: CASNGGRETQYF; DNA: TGTGCCAGCAATGGGGGTCGGGAGACCCAGTACTTC
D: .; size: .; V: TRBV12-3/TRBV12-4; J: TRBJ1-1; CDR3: CASSGYRDLNTEAFF; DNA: TGTGCCAGCAGTGGATACAGGGACTTGAACACTGAAGCTTTCTTT
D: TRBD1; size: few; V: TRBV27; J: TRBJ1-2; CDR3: CASSRRQGAWGYTF; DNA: TGTGCCAGCAGTCGGAGACAGGGGGCGTGGGGCTACACCTTC
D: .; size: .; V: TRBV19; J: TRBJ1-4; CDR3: CASSIGGTVWEKLFF; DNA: TGTGCCAGTAGTATAGGAGGCACGGTATGGGAAAAACTGTTTTTT
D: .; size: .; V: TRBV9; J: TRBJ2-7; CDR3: CASSLRRDSAPGEQYF; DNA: TGTGCCAGCAGCCTAAGGCGGGACTCCGCACCGGGAGAGCAGTACTTC
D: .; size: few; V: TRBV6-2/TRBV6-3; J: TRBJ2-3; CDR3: CASISAGDTQYF; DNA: TGTGCCAGCATTAGCGCAGGAGATACGCAGTATTTT
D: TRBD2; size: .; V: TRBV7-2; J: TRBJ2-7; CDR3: CASGLAGGLAYEQYF; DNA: TGTGCCAGTGGACTAGCGGGGGGATTAGCCTACGAGCAGTACTTC
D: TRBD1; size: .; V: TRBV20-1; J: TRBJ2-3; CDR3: CSTNRGRDTDTQYF; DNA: TGCAGTACGAACAGGGGCAGGGACACAGATACGCAGTATTTT
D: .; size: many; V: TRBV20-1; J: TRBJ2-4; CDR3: CSARDLGALAKNIQYF; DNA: TGCAGTGCTAGAGATTTGGGGGCCCTAGCCAAAAACATTCAGTACTTC
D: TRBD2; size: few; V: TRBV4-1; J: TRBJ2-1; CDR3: CASSPRPKGTSGGAGENEQFF; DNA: TGCGCCAGCAGCCCGCGTCCTAAAGGGACTAGCGGGGGGGCCGGTGAGAATGAGCAGTTCTTC
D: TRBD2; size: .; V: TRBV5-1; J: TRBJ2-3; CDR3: CASSLGLADSTDTQYF; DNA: TGCGCCAGCAGCTTGGGACTAGCGGACAGCACAGATACGCAGTATTTT
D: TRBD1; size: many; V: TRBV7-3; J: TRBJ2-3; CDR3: CASSLQGLGGTDTQYF; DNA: TGTGCCAGCAGCCTACAGGGGTTAGGGGGCACAGATACGCAGTATTTT
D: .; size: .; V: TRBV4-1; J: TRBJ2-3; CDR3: CASSRYQGGQGPLTSTDTQYF; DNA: TGCGCCAGCAGCCGCTACCAAGGAGGGCAAGGGCCCTTAACTAGCACAGATACGCAGTATTTT
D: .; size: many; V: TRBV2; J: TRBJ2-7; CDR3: CASSNQGLPPYEQYF; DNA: TGTGCCAGCTCCAACCAGGGACTTCCCCCCTACGAGCAGTACTTC
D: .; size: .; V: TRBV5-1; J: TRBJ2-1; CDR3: CASSFIPSSYNEQFF; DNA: TGCGCCAGCAGCTTTATTCCCTCCTCCTACAATGAGCAGTTCTTC
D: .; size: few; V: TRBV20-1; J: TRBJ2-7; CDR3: CSARPSGYEQYF; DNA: TGCAGTGCTAGGCCCAGCGGCTACGAGCAGTACTTC
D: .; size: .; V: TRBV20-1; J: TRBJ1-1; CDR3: CSARDDPNTEAFF; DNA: TGCAGTGCTAGAGATGACCCGAACACTGAAGCTTTCTTT
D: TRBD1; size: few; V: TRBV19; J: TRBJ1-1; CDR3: CASRPHRGRDMNTEAFF; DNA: TGTGCCAGTAGGCCACACAGGGGGCGAGACATGAACACTGAAGCTTTCTTT
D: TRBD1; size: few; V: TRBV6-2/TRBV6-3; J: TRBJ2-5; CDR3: CASRTGGQTQYF; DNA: TGTGCCAGCAGGACAGGGGGACAGACCCAGTACTTC
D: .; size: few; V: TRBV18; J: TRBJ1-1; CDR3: CASSPMEDTEAFF; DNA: TGTGCCAGCTCACCAATGGAGGACACTGAAGCTTTCTTT
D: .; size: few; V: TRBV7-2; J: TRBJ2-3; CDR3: CASSNYLETDTQYF; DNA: TGTGCCAGCAGCAATTACCTAGAAACAGATACGCAGTATTTT
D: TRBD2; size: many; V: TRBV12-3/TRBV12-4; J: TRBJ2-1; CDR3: CASRSMSLLGRGGYNEQFF; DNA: TGTGCCAGCAGGTCTATGTCCCTCCTGGGGCGGGGGGGCTACAATGAGCAGTTCTTC
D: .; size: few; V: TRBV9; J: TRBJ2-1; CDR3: CASSALWDTSYNEQFF; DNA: TGTGCCAGCAGCGCCCTATGGGATACTTCGTACAATGAGCAGTTCTTC
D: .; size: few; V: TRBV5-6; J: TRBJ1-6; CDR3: CASSLVGGWNSPLHF; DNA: TGTGCCAGCAGCTTGGTGGGAGGGTGGAATTCACCCCTCCACTTT
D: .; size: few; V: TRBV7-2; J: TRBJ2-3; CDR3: CASSNTTQPITDTQYF; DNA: TGTGCCAGCAGCAATACCACCCAACCCATCACAGATACGCAGTATTTT
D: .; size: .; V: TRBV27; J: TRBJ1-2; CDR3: CASSLSNALHGYTF; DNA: TGTGCCAGCAGTTTAAGTAACGCTCTTCATGGTTACACCTTC